The 10 T cell receptor beta chains below were found in one sample sequenced in a study of T cell repertoires in cytomegalovirus infection. Using its own MiXCR run on the reads, TCRdb lists one record per CDR3 protein. The sample includes about 490,000 distinct CDR3 sequences, more than 25% seen only once; the top ten take less than 15%. Sample: PBMCs. The receptors here all came from a human donor in good health (CMV status not recorded). Some clones in this sample may be carry-over from other donors' samples.

This clonotype appeared a few times. The chain employs TRBV19 and TRBJ1-2; 9 bases map to TRBD1. Germline V gives CDR1 LNHDA, CDR2 SQIVND (reference sequence). Trimming at V came to 8 bases and at J to 4 bases, leaving 11 bases not matched to a gene. There are 15 residues in the CDR3. CDR3 nucleotide sequence: TGTGCCAGTCAAGAATGGACAGGGGACGTCTATGGCTACACCTTC. Its translation is CASQEWTGDVYGYTF.

The chain joins TRBV23-1 to TRBJ1-2; D possibly corresponds to TRBD1 (5 bases). TRBV23-1 is an ORF for which the function is uncertain. Trimming left V 8 bases short and J 4 bases short, with 23 bases between. The CDR3 totals 16 residues. CDR3 in amino acids: CASRGAVQRSPYGYTF. DNA of the CDR3: TGCGCCAGCCGAGGGGCCGTTCAAAGATCTCCCTATGGCTACACCTTC.

The V and J genes are TRBV20-1 and TRBJ2-1; weak D call: TRBD2 (6 bases). V was trimmed by 0 bases and J by 7 bases, leaving 31 bases between them. Germline V gives CDR1 DFQATT, CDR2 SNEGSKA (reference sequence). The CDR3 is made up of 20 amino acids. Written as DNA, the CDR3 is TGCAGTGCTAGAGAGGGGCCCAGAGAAAAAAGCGGGCAATGGAGGAATGAGCAGTTCTTC. As protein: CSAREGPREKSGQWRNEQFF.

The V and J genes are TRBV5-4 and TRBJ2-5; D remains unclear. Trimming cost V 0 bases and J 5 bases, with 2 bases left between them. CDR3 size: 11 residues. CDR1 is SGHNT and CDR2 is YYREEE in the germline V gene (reference sequence). For the CDR3, the DNA is TGTGCCAGCAGCTTGGATGAGACCCAGTACTTC. This translates into CASSLDETQYF. Using reference TRBV5-4 and TRBJ2-5 for the parts outside the CDR3, the full variable domain is ETGVTQSPTHLIKTRGQQVTLRCSSQSGHNTVSWYQQALGQGPQFIFQYYREEENGRGNFPPRFSGLQFPNYSSELNVNALELDDSALYLCASSLDETQYFGPGTRLLVL.

The sample holds a few counts of this clonotype. The rearrangement uses TRBV2 and TRBJ1-1, with D perhaps TRBD1 (6 bases). The length of the CDR3 is 13 residues. V was trimmed by 5 bases and J by 10 bases, leaving 17 bases between them. Germline assignment: CDR1 SNHLY and CDR2 FYNNEI. The CDR3, as DNA: TGTGCCAGCAGTCAAGTGGACAGTTTGGGAGCTTTCTTT. It encodes CASSQVDSLGAFF.

This clonotype turned up a few times. This chain links TRBV10-3 with TRBJ2-7; 9 bases align to TRBD1. The CDR3 is 14 amino acids. The V gene's germline CDR1 is ENHRY and CDR2 SYGVKD. V gave up 2 bases and J gave up 4 bases; unmatched junction bases: 3. For the CDR3, the DNA is TGTGCCATCAGTGAGCAGGGACAGGGTTACGAGCAGTACGTC. Protein sequence: CAISEQGQGYEQYV.

Ten or more counts support this clonotype. The chain links TRBV12-3 or TRBV12-4 to TRBJ1-4; D unclear. Trimming took 1 base from V and 3 from J, leaving 12 bases between them. This CDR3 spans 16 amino acids. In nucleotides, the CDR3 is TGTGCCAGCAGTTTAGATCGGTGGCAGGCTAATGAAAAACTGTTTTTT. This gives the protein CASSLDRWQANEKLFF.

The chain joins TRBV4-1 to TRBJ2-1; 7 bases align to TRBD2. Germline V gives CDR1 MGHRA, CDR2 YSYEKL. This CDR3 region has 15 residues. The V segment lost 0 bases and the J segment 10 bases; nucleotides outside the gene matches: 9. The CDR3 bases are TGCGCCAGCAGCCAAGATGAGGGGACTAACTCGGAGCAGTTCTTC. Translated: CASSQDEGTNSEQFF.

The chain recombines TRBV12-5 with TRBJ1-2; TRBD1 might be the D (6 bases). The CDR3 is 19 amino acids. V shed 0 bases and J shed 2 bases, with 22 bases lying between them. CDR1 LGHNT and CDR2 FRNRAP come from the germline V gene. CDR3 in DNA: TGTGCTAGTGGTTTGGTTACAGGGAATGTTAGAGGCCTGAACTATGGCTACACCTTC. This translates into CASGLVTGNVRGLNYGYTF. Full variable domain (remainder filled in from reference TRBV12-5 and TRBJ1-2): DARVTQTPRHKVTEMGQEVTMRCQPILGHNTVFWYRQTMMQGLELLAYFRNRAPLDDSGMPKDRFSAEMPDATLATLKIQPSEPRDSAVYFCASGLVTGNVRGLNYGYTFGSGTRLTVV.

Regarding this clonotype: Germline is not matched at one junction end, which may reflect a read error. The genes are TRBV7-2 and TRBJ2-5; D tentatively fits TRBD1 or TRBD2 (5 bases each). The germline CDR1 and CDR2 sequences are SGHTA and FQGNSA. This CDR3 is built from 13 residues. CDR3 residues: CASSLAGGEIQYF. The CDR3 bases are TGTGCCAGCAGCTTAGCTGGGGGAGAGATCCAGTACTTC.